A selection of T cell receptor beta chains follows, all from one sample in a study of type 1 regulatory T cells. TCRdb re-called the reads with MiXCR, one entry per CDR3 protein. The sample has 60,000 to 80,000 distinct CDR3 sequences, 63% seen once. The antigens of these receptors remain unknown. The sample was cultured T cells, either the whole culture or a sorted T cell fraction (not recorded which). The source of these receptors is a human donor in good health. Each CDR3 is given with its conserved first and last residue. A D gene is named only where the DNA matches it firmly. The size field is filled for only some rows; it gives once, few, many or a size class.

CDR3 protein,CDR3 DNA,J gene,clone size,V gene,D gene
CASLVGQVSYEQYF,TGTGCCAGCTTAGTGGGACAGGTCTCCTACGAGCAGTACTTC,TRBJ2-7,few,TRBV2,TRBD1
CSVRRETFTDTQYF,TGCAGCGTTCGTAGGGAGACCTTCACAGATACGCAGTATTTT,TRBJ2-3,once,TRBV29-1,.
CSAAGLAGGIWEQYF,TGCAGTGCCGCCGGACTAGCGGGAGGTATTTGGGAGCAGTACTTC,TRBJ2-7,.,TRBV20-1,TRBD2
CASSFGGLAKNIQYF,TGTGCCAGCAGCTTCGGGGGCCTAGCCAAAAACATTCAGTACTTC,TRBJ2-4,.,TRBV7-2,.
CASSPGQREEETQYF,TGTGCCAGCAGCCCAGGGCAGCGGGAGGAGGAGACCCAGTACTTC,TRBJ2-5,.,TRBV7-9,TRBD2
CASSYSGQLNTGELFF,TGTGCCAGCAGTTACTCGGGACAACTGAACACCGGGGAGCTGTTTTTT,TRBJ2-2,.,TRBV6-2/TRBV6-3,.
CSARPTGVPWGEQYF,TGCAGTGCTAGACCAACGGGGGTCCCCTGGGGCGAGCAGTACTTC,TRBJ2-7,.,TRBV20-1,.
CASIPSGFGNQPQHF,TGTGCCAGCATCCCGTCTGGGTTCGGCAATCAGCCCCAGCATTTT,TRBJ1-5,.,TRBV28,.
CASSLAAGVHEKLFF,TGTGCCAGCAGCTTAGCGGCAGGTGTTCATGAAAAACTGTTTTTT,TRBJ1-4,.,TRBV7-9,.
CASSPPSTDTQYF,TGTGCCAGCTCACCTCCTAGCACAGATACGCAGTATTTT,TRBJ2-3,few,TRBV18,.
CATSDPLAGGHNEQFF,TGTGCCACCAGTGATCCGCTAGCGGGAGGGCATAATGAGCAGTTCTTC,TRBJ2-1,.,TRBV24-1,TRBD2
CASTDDRVETQYF,TGTGCCAGCACCGATGACAGGGTTGAGACCCAGTACTTC,TRBJ2-5,few,TRBV2,TRBD1
CSPRLGDNEQFF,TGCTCCCCGCGACTAGGCGACAATGAGCAGTTCTTC,TRBJ2-1,.,TRBV20-1,.
CASSGDSMGRGNQPQHF,TGTGCCAGCAGTGGGGACAGTATGGGAAGAGGCAATCAGCCCCAGCATTTT,TRBJ1-5,.,TRBV12-3/TRBV12-4,TRBD1
CSVEDYREETQYF,TGCAGCGTTGAAGATTACAGGGAAGAGACCCAGTACTTC,TRBJ2-5,.,TRBV29-1,.